The rows below give T cell receptor beta chains drawn from one sample of a study of blood T cell repertoires in COVID-19. The assay was immunoSEQ multiplex PCR, and TCRdb's table has in-frame clones only and misses some. In the table there are more than 200,000 clones, roughly 80% of which are singletons. The sample consisted of peripheral blood. Receptor source: a woman aged 40-49 years with active or convalescent COVID-19. Both conserved end residues are part of each CDR3. D genes are given only for firm matches. The size field is filled for only some rows; it gives once, few, many or a size class.

J gene	V gene	clone size	D gene	CDR3 DNA	CDR3 protein
TRBJ2-3	TRBV5-4	.	TRBD1	TGTGCCAGCAGCGCAGGACAGGGGGAGGCAGATACGCAGTATTTT	CASSAGQGEADTQYF
TRBJ1-1	TRBV15	.	.	TGTGCCACCAGCGCAACAGGGTTTGGGAACACTGAAGCTTTCTTT	CATSATGFGNTEAFF
TRBJ1-2	TRBV19	.	TRBD1	TGTGCCAGTAGTATACGGGACAGGGGACGTGAGGGCTACACCTTC	CASSIRDRGREGYTF
TRBJ2-2	TRBV19	.	.	TGTGCCAGTAGTATTAGACAGGCCGGGGAGCTGTTTTTT	CASSIRQAGELFF
TRBJ1-6	TRBV30	.	TRBD1	TGTGCCTGGAGTGTTAACAGGGGCTCTAATTCACCCCTCCACTTT	CAWSVNRGSNSPLHF
TRBJ1-3	TRBV10-3	few	.	TGTGCCATCGGAGGGCCAAACTCTGGAAACACCATATATTTT	CAIGGPNSGNTIYF
TRBJ2-7	TRBV27	.	.	TGTGCCAGCAGCACAGGGACCTACGAGCAGTACTTC	CASSTGTYEQYF
TRBJ2-1	TRBV27	.	TRBD2	TGTGCCACCCTAGCGGGGCCAAATGAGCAGTTCTTC	CATLAGPNEQFF
TRBJ1-2	TRBV2	.	TRBD1	TGTGCCAGCAGTGTACAGGGGCCGGAGTATGGCTACACCTTC	CASSVQGPEYGYTF
TRBJ2-2	TRBV9	few	.	TGTGCCAGCAGCCCCCCCGCCGGGGAGCTGTTTTTT	CASSPPAGELFF
TRBJ1-5	TRBV4-1	.	.	TGCGCCAGCAGCTCCGCACGGGAGGGTTATCAGCCCCAGCATTTT	CASSSAREGYQPQHF
TRBJ2-5	TRBV6-5	many	.	TGTGCCAGCACCCGGACTGGAGGTCGGACCCAGTACTTC	CASTRTGGRTQYF
TRBJ2-3	TRBV9	.	TRBD2	TGTGCCAGCAGCGAGAGGGGACTAGCGGTAGATACGCAGTATTTT	CASSERGLAVDTQYF
TRBJ1-2	TRBV6-5	.	.	TGTGCCAGCAGCACAGGCTCTAACTATGGCTACACCTTC	CASSTGSNYGYTF
TRBJ1-2	TRBV5-1	.	.	TGCGCCAGCAACCAGGAGGGCAGGGATACCTATGGCTACACCTTC	CASNQEGRDTYGYTF
TRBJ1-2	TRBV18	.	.	TGTGCCAGCTCAACGACAGGCGTCGATGGCTACACCTTC	CASSTTGVDGYTF
TRBJ1-2	TRBV2	.	TRBD1	TGTGCCAGCAGTGTGGGACAGGGTTCGAGCTACACCTTC	CASSVGQGSSYTF
TRBJ1-3	TRBV19	few	.	TGTGCCAGTAGCCCCTCAGCTGGAAACACCATATATTTT	CASSPSAGNTIYF
TRBJ1-5	TRBV28	.	.	TGTGCCAGCAGTCCGAGGTTCCCCAATCAGCCCCAGCATTTT	CASSPRFPNQPQHF
TRBJ1-1	TRBV5-6	.	.	TGTGCCAGCAGCTTGGCTGGGTCAGGGATTCTGGACACTGAAGCTTTCTTT	CASSLAGSGILDTEAFF
TRBJ1-1	TRBV30	few	.	TGTGCCTGGAGTCCAGACAGAAACACTGAAGCTTTCTTT	CAWSPDRNTEAFF
TRBJ1-1	TRBV3-1/TRBV3-2	.	.	TGTGCCAGCAGCCAAGTCCTTTTAGGGGGCACTGAAGCTTTCTTT	CASSQVLLGGTEAFF
TRBJ1-1	TRBV5-1	.	.	TGCGCCAGCAGCTCCCGAGCAGGGACAAACACTGAAGCTTTCTTT	CASSSRAGTNTEAFF
TRBJ1-4	TRBV2	.	TRBD1	TGTGCCAGCAGTGAAGGGGGACAGGGGGGTGAAAAACTGTTTTTT	CASSEGGQGGEKLFF
TRBJ1-1	TRBV18	few	.	TGTGCCAGCTCACCAGCCCGGGAGAACACTGAAGCTTTCTTT	CASSPARENTEAFF
TRBJ2-1	TRBV9	.	.	TGTGCCAGCAGCGCAGAACCGGGACTTCGAGGTGAGCAGTTCTTC	CASSAEPGLRGEQFF
TRBJ1-1	TRBV4-1	once	.	TGCGCCAGCAGCCAAATAGGCCTAGGGGTCTTGAACACTGAAGCTTTCTTT	CASSQIGLGVLNTEAFF
TRBJ1-2	TRBV12-3/TRBV12-4	once	.	TGTGCCAGCAGGTTCACAGGGCGAGGAGGCTACACCTTC	CASRFTGRGGYTF
TRBJ1-1	TRBV2	.	.	TGTGCCAGCAGTAATTCAGGGGTGGGCACTGAAGCTTTCTTT	CASSNSGVGTEAFF
TRBJ1-2	TRBV13	.	.	TGTGCCAGCAGGAATAGCATCCCCTCTGGAGGCTACACCTTC	CASRNSIPSGGYTF
TRBJ2-3	TRBV14	.	.	TGTGCCAGCAGCCAAGAACTCCCGGGGACAGATACGCAGTATTTT	CASSQELPGTDTQYF
TRBJ1-1	TRBV5-5	.	.	TGTGCCAGCAGCTTGGTGGGACGCATGTCCGGGGGGGCTGAAGCTTTCTTT	CASSLVGRMSGGAEAFF
TRBJ1-1	TRBV7-3	.	.	TGTGCCAGCAGCTCTCAGGGACATACTGAAGCTTTCTTT	CASSSQGHTEAFF
TRBJ2-5	TRBV19	.	TRBD2	TGTGCCAGTAGTACTAGCGGCGAGCGTGTGGCCCAGTACTTC	CASSTSGERVAQYF
TRBJ2-2	TRBV7-3	.	.	TGTGCCAGCACCCAATCCGGGGAGCTGTTTTTT	CASTQSGELFF
TRBJ1-2	TRBV12-3/TRBV12-4	.	.	TGTGCCAGCAGTTTTAAGACAGGCGGCTACACCTTC	CASSFKTGGYTF
TRBJ1-2	TRBV18	.	.	TGTGCCAGCTCACCACCCCTCGGGGGTGGCTATGGCTACACCTTC	CASSPPLGGGYGYTF
TRBJ1-1	TRBV19	.	.	TGTGCCAGTAGTATGGAGGACTACACTGAAGCTTTCTTT	CASSMEDYTEAFF
TRBJ2-2	TRBV7-2	.	TRBD2	TGTGCCAGCAGCTCCCCCCTAGCGGGGTTAGTTGACACCGGGGAGCTGTTTTTT	CASSSPLAGLVDTGELFF
TRBJ1-1	TRBV27	.	TRBD1	TGTGCCAGCAGTTTATCCACGACAGGGGGGACTGAAGCTTTCTTT	CASSLSTTGGTEAFF
TRBJ2-7	TRBV5-6	.	TRBD2	TGTGCCAGCAGCTTGGGACTAGCTGGCGAGCAGTACTTC	CASSLGLAGEQYF
TRBJ1-3	TRBV18	.	.	TGTGCCAGCTCACCAGGGCTGGCAGGGAGGTCTGGAAACACCATATATTTT	CASSPGLAGRSGNTIYF
TRBJ1-1	TRBV12-3/TRBV12-4	.	.	TGTGCCAGCAGGTCTACTGGGAACACTGAAGCTTTCTTT	CASRSTGNTEAFF
TRBJ2-4	TRBV6-2/TRBV6-3	.	TRBD2	TGTGCCAGCAGCCCCATGCGGGCTAGCGGGGATCCTGCCAAAAACATTCAGTACTTC	CASSPMRASGDPAKNIQYF
TRBJ2-1	TRBV19	once	TRBD2	TGTGCCAGTAGGTTAGCGGGGGGCCGAATCAATGAGCAGTTCTTC	CASRLAGGRINEQFF
TRBJ2-7	TRBV11-2	.	.	TGTGCCAGCAGCTCCTCCTGGGGGGTGTGGGTCGAGCAGTACTTC	CASSSSWGVWVEQYF
TRBJ2-2	TRBV10-3	once	.	TGTGCCATCAGTGACAGGGCGGACACCGGGGAGCTGTTTTTT	CAISDRADTGELFF
TRBJ1-1	TRBV21-1	.	.	TGTGCCAGCAGCAAAAAAAAACTAAGGACAGGGGGGTCTGCCCACACTGAAGCTTTCTTT	CASSKKKLRTGGSAHTEAFF
TRBJ2-2	TRBV6-1	many	.	TGTGCCAGCAGTGAAGCGATGGCCAGCACCGGGGAGCTGTTTTTT	CASSEAMASTGELFF